This T cell receptor (beta chain) was identified during a study of blood T cell repertoires in COVID-19. Overall study context: The United States, Italy and Spain were the sources of the acute and convalescent COVID-19 samples.

Original analysis: Estimation of nucleated cell counts relied on the amplification of reference gene primers. Only in-frame clones appear in the TCRdb table, and some are missing; sequencing was by immunoSEQ multiplex PCR. V and J calls and clone size are those listed in that table; D and trimming were worked out from the DNA. The sample records 100,000 to 150,000 clones, over 75% being singletons. The sample taken for sequencing was peripheral blood. This TCR was recovered from a man in his sixties with acute or convalescent COVID-19.

The CDR3 sequence: CASSSHTGAGGNTIYF. CDR3 DNA: TGTGCCAGCAGTTCTCATACAGGGGCAGGAGGAAACACCATATATTTT. This sequence joins TRBV6-5 and TRBJ1-3; 7 bases map to TRBD1. The CDR3 totals 16 residues. V shed 4 bases and J 4 bases; nucleotides not matched to a gene: 10. CDR1 MNHEY and CDR2 SVGAGI come from the germline V gene.